This T cell receptor (beta chain) was profiled in a study of cytomegalovirus exposure and HLA in healthy donors. Study observations and caveats: In a later analysis, donors in an Asian-associated ancestry cluster reportedly had fewer N-insertions in productive TCRs than the cohort mean. Cytomegalovirus-associated status was assigned to about 170 TCR beta chains. The authors excluded some V segments, including TRBV6-2 and TRBV6-3, as indistinguishable.

Concerning this clone: Its antigen is as yet unknown.

The V gene end was trimmed by 4 bases and the J gene end by 4 bases; junction bases not matched to a gene: 2. Germline assignment: CDR1 SGDLS and CDR2 YYNGEE. The CDR3 loop spans 14 amino acids. The PCR used 60 Vbeta and 13 Jbeta primers. TCRdb's table, derived via immunoSEQ multiplex PCR, lists solely in-frame clones and lacks some. The table shows about 140,000 clones, with around four fifths occurring only once. This receptor was identified in a man aged 35-49 years in good health and CMV-seronegative. Sequencing input: PBMCs. The chain employs TRBV9 and TRBJ1-6; 7 nucleotides agree with TRBD1. The CDR3 protein is CASSLDRYNSPLHF. DNA for the CDR3: TGTGCCAGCAGCTTGGACAGGTATAATTCACCCCTCCACTTT.